The 4 T cell receptor beta chains presented below share a single source sample, sequenced in a study of blood T cell repertoires in COVID-19 (TCRdb year 2020). Library construction relied on the immunoSEQ multiplex PCR assay. TCRdb took this table from immuneACCESS and kept in-frame rearrangements with V and J called. Such tables lack part of the clones; where checked against another copy, unresolved V genes explain under half of the gap, and the rest is unexplained. Present in this sample are hundreds of thousands of clones, roughly 89% of which were seen just once. The ten largest clones capture roughly 9.4% of the sample. Sample: PBMCs or T cells enriched from blood (not recorded which). The receptors were gathered from a woman aged 45-65 years who had recovered from COVID-19.

The V and J genes are TRBV12-3 or TRBV12-4 and TRBJ1-1, with D perhaps matching TRBD1 (5 bases). This CDR3 contains 13 residues. Deletions cut 6 bases from V and 4 bases from J, with 12 bases between. The CDR3 sequence: CASRQGFGTEAFF. Here the CDR3 DNA reads TGTGCCAGCAGGCAGGGTTTTGGCACTGAAGCTTTCTTT.

The rearrangement uses TRBV4-1 and TRBJ2-1; TRBD2 matches 7 bases. The germline V gene has CDR1 MGHRA and CDR2 YSYEKL. J gave up 3 bases and V 4 bases, and 9 bases lay outside the gene matches. The CDR3 sequence is 16 residues long. In DNA, the CDR3 is TGCGCCAGCAGCCCAAGTGATCGCGGGGGCTACAATGAGCAGTTCTTC. It is translated as CASSPSDRGGYNEQFF.

This chain joins TRBV18 and TRBJ2-7; D not resolved. The CDR3 sequence is 14 residues long. Germline V CDR1 and CDR2: KGHSH, LQKENI. Trimming pared 3 bases from V and 5 bases from J, leaving 14 bases between. The CDR3 region has the DNA TGTGCCAGCTCACCTCTAACAGTTACCCACGAGCAGTACTTC. Protein product: CASSPLTVTHEQYF.

The chain carries TRBV28 and TRBJ1-3, with no clear D. CDR3 length: 13 residues. Trimming cost V 4 bases and J 5 bases, with 9 bases left between them. The V gene's germline CDR1 is MDHEN and CDR2 SYDVKM. DNA of the CDR3: TGTGCCAGCAGTTCCGGGTCGAGAAACACCATATATTTT. Translation: CASSSGSRNTIYF.